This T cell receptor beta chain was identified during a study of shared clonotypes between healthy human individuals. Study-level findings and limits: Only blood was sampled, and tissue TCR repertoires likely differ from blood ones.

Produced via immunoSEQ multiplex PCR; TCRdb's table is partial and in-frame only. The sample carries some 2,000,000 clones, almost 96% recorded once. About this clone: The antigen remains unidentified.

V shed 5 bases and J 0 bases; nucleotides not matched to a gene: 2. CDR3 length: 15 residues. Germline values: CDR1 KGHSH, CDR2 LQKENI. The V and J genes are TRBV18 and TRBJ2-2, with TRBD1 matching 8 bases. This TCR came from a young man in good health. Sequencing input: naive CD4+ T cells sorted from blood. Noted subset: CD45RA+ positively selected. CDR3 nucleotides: TGTGCCAGCTCAGTGACAGGGGCGAACACCGGGGAGCTGTTTTTT. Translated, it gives CASSVTGANTGELFF.